This T cell receptor (beta chain) is from a study of blood T cell repertoires in COVID-19 (dated by TCRdb to 2019 to 2021). Notes on the research overall: Samples covering the acute and convalescent phases of COVID-19 were provided by collaborators in the United States, Italy and Spain. The material from the prospective study consisted of cDNA or gDNA derived from T cells, B-cell-depleted T cells, or PBMCs. Deeply sampled blood TCRbeta repertoires from subjects exposed to, actively infected with, or recovered from COVID-19 were included in the dataset. A freely available public database, intended as a resource for researchers studying the immune response to SARS-CoV-2, is where the repertoires were released. Samples were obtained from the ongoing ImmuneRACE study (first 160 participants) and from about 1,300 subjects provided by 6 global collaborators. A de-identified subject ID, COVID-19 status, age in years and sex were almost always included in the sample metadata. Where HLA class I and class II types were available, the types were taken from metadata supplied by the sample provider, not from assay-based typing.

TCRbeta CDR3 regions were amplified from genomic DNA by means of the immunoSEQ Assay, a bias-controlled multiplex PCR. The original pipeline was this. Nucleated cell counts per sample were estimated from amplification of reference gene primers within the assay. To quantify the absolute abundance of each unique TCRbeta CDR3 rearrangement, sequence reads were collapsed and filtered. For each sample, productive Simpson clonality was calculated as the square root of Simpson's diversity index across productive rearrangements. The table comes from immuneACCESS by way of TCRdb, which keeps in-frame sequences with V and J called. Part of the clones is missing from these tables; in studies checked, under half for an unresolved V gene and the rest for unknown reasons. Clone size and V and J calls were adopted from that table, with D and trimming inferred from the DNA. The table for this sample lists under 350,000 clones; 70% to 90% of them were counted only once. The ten largest account for around 10% of the sample.

Study-wide findings and limitations: Clinical and demographic metadata were provided uncurated, with the amount varying by source and participant.

V is clipped by 1 base and J by 10 bases, and the sequence between their germline boundaries is 14 bases long. CDR1 and CDR2 are read off the germline V gene as SGHDN and FVKESK. Including the terminal cysteine and phenylalanine, the CDR3 comprises 15 residues. The kept DNA is CDR3 alone, 45 bases in frame from the first base. Comment on this clone: There is no known antigen for this receptor. One base away there is no much larger clone; base qualities are not given.

Each collaborating institution followed its own protocols to collect whole blood in K2EDTA tubes. For TCRbeta analysis, collaborators shipped samples in one of three forms: frozen whole blood, isolated PBMCs, or DNA extracted from either of those sample types. Sequences were obtained from peripheral blood. The chain was built from TRBV14 and TRBJ1-6; a tentative D call is TRBD1 (5 bases match). This TCR was sampled from a woman in her 70s with acute or convalescent COVID-19. The CDR3 region has the sequence CASSQGRLGRSPLHF. The sequence in DNA is TGTGCCAGCAGCCAAGGGAGACTGGGGCGGTCACCCCTCCACTTT.